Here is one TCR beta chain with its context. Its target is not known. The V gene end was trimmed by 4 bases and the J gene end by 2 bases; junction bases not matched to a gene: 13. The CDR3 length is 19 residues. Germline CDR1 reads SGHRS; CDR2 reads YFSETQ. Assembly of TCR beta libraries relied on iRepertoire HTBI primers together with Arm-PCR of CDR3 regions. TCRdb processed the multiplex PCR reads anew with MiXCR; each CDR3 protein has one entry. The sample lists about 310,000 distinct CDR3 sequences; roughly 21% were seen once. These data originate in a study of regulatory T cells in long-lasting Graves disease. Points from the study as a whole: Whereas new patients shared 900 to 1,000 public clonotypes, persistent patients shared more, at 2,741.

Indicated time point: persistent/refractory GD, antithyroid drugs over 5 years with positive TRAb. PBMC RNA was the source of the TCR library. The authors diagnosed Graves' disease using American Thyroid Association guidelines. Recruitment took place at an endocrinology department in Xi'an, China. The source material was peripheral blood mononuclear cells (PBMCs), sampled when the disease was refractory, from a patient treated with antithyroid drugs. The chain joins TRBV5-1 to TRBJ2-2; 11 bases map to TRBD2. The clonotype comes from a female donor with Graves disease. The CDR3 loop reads CASSLKGLAEHGNTGELFF. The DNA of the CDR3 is TGCGCCAGCAGCCTAAAGGGACTAGCGGAACACGGAAACACCGGGGAGCTGTTTTTT.